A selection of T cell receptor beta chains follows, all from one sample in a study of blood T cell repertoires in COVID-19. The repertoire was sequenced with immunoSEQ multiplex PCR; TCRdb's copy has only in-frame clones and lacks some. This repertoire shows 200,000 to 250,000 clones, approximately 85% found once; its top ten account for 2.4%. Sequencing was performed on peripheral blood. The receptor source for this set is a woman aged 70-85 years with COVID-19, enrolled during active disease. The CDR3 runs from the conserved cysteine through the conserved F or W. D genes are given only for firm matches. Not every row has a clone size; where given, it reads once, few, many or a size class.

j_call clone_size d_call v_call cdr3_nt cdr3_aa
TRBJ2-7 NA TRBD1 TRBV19 TGTGCCAGTAGTATACGGACGGGACAGGGTTACGAGCAGTACTTC CASSIRTGQGYEQYF
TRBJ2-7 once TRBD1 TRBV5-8 TGTGCCAGCAGCCTACAGGGGGCAGAAGAGCAGTACTTC CASSLQGAEEQYF
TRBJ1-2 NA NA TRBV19 TGTGCCAGTGGATCGGGCTATGGCTACACCTTC CASGSGYGYTF
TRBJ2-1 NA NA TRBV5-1 TGCGCCAGCAGCTTGGATGGTCAGCGACCTTACAATGAGCAGTTCTTC CASSLDGQRPYNEQFF
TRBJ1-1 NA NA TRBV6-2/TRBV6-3 TGTGCCAGCAGTCTCAGGGAGGTCACTGAAGCTTTCTTT CASSLREVTEAFF
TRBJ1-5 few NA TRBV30 TGTGCCTGGTCAGATTTCCGGGGCAATCAGCCCCAGCATTTT CAWSDFRGNQPQHF
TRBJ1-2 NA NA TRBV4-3 TGCGCCAGCAGCCAAGATCTCGACGGGAACTATGGCTACACCTTC CASSQDLDGNYGYTF
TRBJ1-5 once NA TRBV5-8 TGTGCCAGCAGCTTGCTAGGATATCAGCCCCAGCATTTT CASSLLGYQPQHF
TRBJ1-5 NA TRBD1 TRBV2 TGTGCCAGCATGGGACAGGGAGGAAGCAATCAGCCCCAGCATTTT CASMGQGGSNQPQHF
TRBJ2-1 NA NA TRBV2 TGTGCCAGCGTGGAGGGGGACTACTACAATGAGCAGTTCTTC CASVEGDYYNEQFF
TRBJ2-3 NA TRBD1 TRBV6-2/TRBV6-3 TGTGCCAGCAGTTCACATGGGACAGGGGCCGACCATACGCAGTATTTT CASSSHGTGADHTQYF
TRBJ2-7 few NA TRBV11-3 TGTGCCAGCAGCTTAGACTCTACCTACGAGCAGTACTTC CASSLDSTYEQYF
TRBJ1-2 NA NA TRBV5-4 TGTGCCAGCGGCTATCAGGCACAGCGGCTTTACGGAGGCTACACCTTC CASGYQAQRLYGGYTF
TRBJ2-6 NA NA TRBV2 TGTGCCAGCAGTGAATGGCCGGGGTCAGACTCTGGGGCCAACGTCCTGACTTTC CASSEWPGSDSGANVLTF
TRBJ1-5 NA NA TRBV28 TGTGCCAGCAGTACCCTAGACAGTAGCAATCAGCCCCAGCATTTT CASSTLDSSNQPQHF
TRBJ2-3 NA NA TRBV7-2 TGTGCCAGCAGCTTAGCGCCTACCGCAGATACGCAGTATTTT CASSLAPTADTQYF
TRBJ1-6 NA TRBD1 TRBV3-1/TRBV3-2 TGTGCCAGCAGCCAAAATTCCGGGACAGGAGGGTCACCCCTCCACTTT CASSQNSGTGGSPLHF
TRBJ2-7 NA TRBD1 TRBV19 TGTGCCAGTAGTATTTCCGGGACAGGGGTGCAGGAGCAGTACTTC CASSISGTGVQEQYF
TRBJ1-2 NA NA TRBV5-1 TGCGCCAGCAGCTTGGTTCAACAGGAGAACTATGGCTACACCTTC CASSLVQQENYGYTF
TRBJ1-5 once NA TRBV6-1 TGTGCCAGCAGTGAAGCTCGGGGGTTGTACAATCAGCCCCAGCATTTT CASSEARGLYNQPQHF
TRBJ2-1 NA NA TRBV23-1 TGCGCCAGCAGTCAATATTCGAAGTTTTTCAAGCACAATGAGCAGTTCTTC CASSQYSKFFKHNEQFF
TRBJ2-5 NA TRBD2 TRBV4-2 TGTGCCAGCAGCCCGGGAGGGAGGGCAGAGACCCAGTACTTC CASSPGGRAETQYF
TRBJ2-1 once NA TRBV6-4 TGTGCCAGCAGCTATCAACCGGGGTTTGGTCCCAATGAGCAGTTCTTC CASSYQPGFGPNEQFF
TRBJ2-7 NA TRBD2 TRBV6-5 TGTGCCAGTATCCGGACTAGCGGGGGATACGAGCAGTACTTC CASIRTSGGYEQYF
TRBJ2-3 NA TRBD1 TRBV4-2 TGTGCCAGCAGCCAAGAAGGGACAGGCACAGATACGCAGTATTTT CASSQEGTGTDTQYF
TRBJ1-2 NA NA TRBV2 TGTGCCAGCAGTGAATCTTTTCGTTTTGGCTACACCTTC CASSESFRFGYTF
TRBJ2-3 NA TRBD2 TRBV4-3 TGCGCCAGCAGCCAAGAGGGGCCACTAGCGGGAGGGCCAAATACGCAGTATTTT CASSQEGPLAGGPNTQYF
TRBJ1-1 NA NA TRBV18 TGTGCCAGCCAACCGAACAATATGAACACTGAAGCTTTCTTT CASQPNNMNTEAFF
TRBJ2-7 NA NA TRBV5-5 TGTGCCAGCAGCATTTTAAGTACAGGCGAGCAGTACTTC CASSILSTGEQYF
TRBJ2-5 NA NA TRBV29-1 TGCAGCGTTGAGGCAGGGCAAGAGACCCAGTACTTC CSVEAGQETQYF
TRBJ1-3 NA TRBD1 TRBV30 TGTGCCTGGAGTCATATCACGCCTACAGGGGAAAGCTCTGGAAACACCATATATTTT CAWSHITPTGESSGNTIYF
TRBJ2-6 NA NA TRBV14 TGTGCCAGCAGCGGCGGTCTCCCGTACTCTGGGGCCAACGTCCTGACTTTC CASSGGLPYSGANVLTF
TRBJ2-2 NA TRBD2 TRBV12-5 TGTGCTAGTGGTTTGGCGACTAGCGGGCTCTACACCGGGGAGCTGTTTTTT CASGLATSGLYTGELFF
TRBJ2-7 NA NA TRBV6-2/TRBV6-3 TGTGCCAGCAGCACCACCTCAGGGGTCGAGCAGTACTTC CASSTTSGVEQYF
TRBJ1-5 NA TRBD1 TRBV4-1 TGCGCCAGCAGCCAAGACCGAACAGCCCAGGGGGAGCCCCAGCATTTT CASSQDRTAQGEPQHF
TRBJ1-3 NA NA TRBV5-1 TGCGCCAGCAGCTTGGTGGGGAGGAATGGAAACACCATATATTTT CASSLVGRNGNTIYF
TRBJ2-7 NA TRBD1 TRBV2 TGTGCCAGCAGAGTGAGCAGGGGGCCCGCCGGATACGAGCAGTACTTC CASRVSRGPAGYEQYF
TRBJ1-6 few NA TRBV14 TGTGCCAGCAGCCAAGACAGGGGCTATAATTCACCCCTCCACTTT CASSQDRGYNSPLHF
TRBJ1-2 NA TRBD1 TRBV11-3 TGTGCCAGCAGCTTTTTCTCAGGGGGAGACTATGGCTACACCTTC CASSFFSGGDYGYTF
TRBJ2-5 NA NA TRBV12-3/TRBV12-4 TGTGCCAGCCGCCTACAGCAGGAGACCCAGTACTTC CASRLQQETQYF
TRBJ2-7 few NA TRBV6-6 TGTGCCAGCAGCCCCATGGAGGGCGCCTACGAGCAGTACTTC CASSPMEGAYEQYF
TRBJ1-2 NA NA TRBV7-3 TGTGCCAGCAGCTTACGACGGGGGACTGGCTACACCTTC CASSLRRGTGYTF
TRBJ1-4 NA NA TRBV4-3 TGCGCCAGCAGCCAAGAGCGACGACCCCAGGGGGAAAAACTGTTTTTT CASSQERRPQGEKLFF
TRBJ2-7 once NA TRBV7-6 TGTGCCAGCAGCTTCAGCAGCGACCCCTACGAGCAGTACTTC CASSFSSDPYEQYF
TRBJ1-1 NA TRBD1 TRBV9 TGTGCCAGCAGCGTCCGGGACAGGGGTCTCATTGGAACTGAAGCTTTCTTT CASSVRDRGLIGTEAFF
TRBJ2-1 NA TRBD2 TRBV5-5 TGTGCCAGCAGCCCCGGGACTAGCGGGAGGGCCTACAATGAGCAGTTCTTC CASSPGTSGRAYNEQFF
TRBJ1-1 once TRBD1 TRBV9 TGTGCCAGCAGCGAGGGACAGGGTGGATACACTGAAGCTTTCTTT CASSEGQGGYTEAFF
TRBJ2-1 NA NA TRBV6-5 TGTGCCAGCAGCCCCACGGGGGGCCTAGGTGAGCAGTTCTTC CASSPTGGLGEQFF
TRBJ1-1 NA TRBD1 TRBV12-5 TGTGCTAGTGGTTTGGCATCCCCGGACAGGCCCATTAAAGCTTTCTTT CASGLASPDRPIKAFF
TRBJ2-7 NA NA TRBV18 TGTGCCAGCTCACCGGAGGGGAGCTCCTACGAGCAGTACTTC CASSPEGSSYEQYF
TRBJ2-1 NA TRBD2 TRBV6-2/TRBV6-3 TGTGCCAGCAGTTACGGTGGCGGGGGGCTCGATGAGCAGTTCTTC CASSYGGGGLDEQFF
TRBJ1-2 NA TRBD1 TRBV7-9 TGTGCCAGCAGCCTTTCCCGGGACAGCTTCTATGGCTACACCTTC CASSLSRDSFYGYTF
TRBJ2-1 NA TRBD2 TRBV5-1 TGCGCCAGCAGCTCACGCGGGGCGGGAGGTTCCTACAATGAGCAGTTCTTC CASSSRGAGGSYNEQFF
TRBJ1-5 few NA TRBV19 TGTGCCAGTGGTGGACTAGAGAGGGTTGGCAATCAGCCCCAGCATTTT CASGGLERVGNQPQHF
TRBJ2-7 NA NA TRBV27 TGTGCCAGCAGTTTAGACGGGAGCAGGTACGAGCAGTACTTC CASSLDGSRYEQYF